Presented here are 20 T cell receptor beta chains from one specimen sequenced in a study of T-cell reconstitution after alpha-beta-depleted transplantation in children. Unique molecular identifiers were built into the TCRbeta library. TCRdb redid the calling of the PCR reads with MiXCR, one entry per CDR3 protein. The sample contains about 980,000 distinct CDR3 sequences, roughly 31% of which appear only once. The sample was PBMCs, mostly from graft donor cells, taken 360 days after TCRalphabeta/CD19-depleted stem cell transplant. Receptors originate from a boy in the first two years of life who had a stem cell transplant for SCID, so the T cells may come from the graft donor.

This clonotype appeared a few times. CDR3 nucleotide sequence: TGCAGTGCTGCAGGGAGGGCTGAAGCTTTCTTT. This gives the protein CSAAGRAEAFF. The V gene is TRBV20-1, the J gene TRBJ1-1; the D gene is possibly TRBD1 (5 bases). The V gene lost 5 bases and the J gene lost 6 bases, with 10 bases spanning the gap. The CDR3 has 11 residues. Germline V gene sequence: CDR1 DFQATT, CDR2 SNEGSKA (reference sequence).

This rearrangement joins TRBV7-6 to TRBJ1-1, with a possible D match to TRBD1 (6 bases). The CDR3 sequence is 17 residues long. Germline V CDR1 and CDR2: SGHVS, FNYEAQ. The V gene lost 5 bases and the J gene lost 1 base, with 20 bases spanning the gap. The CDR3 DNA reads TGTGCCAGCAGCCCCCCCCCACAGGGTTGGACGAACACTGAAGCTTTCTTT. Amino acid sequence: CASSPPPQGWTNTEAFF.

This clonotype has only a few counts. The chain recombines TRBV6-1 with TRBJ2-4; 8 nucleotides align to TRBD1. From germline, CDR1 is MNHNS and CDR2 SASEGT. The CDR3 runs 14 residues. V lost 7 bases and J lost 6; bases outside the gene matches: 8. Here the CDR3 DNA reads TGTGCCAGCACCAACTCCGGACAGGGAAACATTCAGTACTTC. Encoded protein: CASTNSGQGNIQYF.

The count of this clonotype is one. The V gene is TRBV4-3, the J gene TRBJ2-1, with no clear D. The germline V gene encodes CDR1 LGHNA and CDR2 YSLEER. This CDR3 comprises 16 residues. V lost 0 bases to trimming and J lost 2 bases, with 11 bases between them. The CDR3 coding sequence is TGCGCCAGCAGCCAAGATCCGACTTTCGCCTACAATGAGCAGTTCTTC. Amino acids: CASSQDPTFAYNEQFF.

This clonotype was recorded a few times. The CDR3 is CASSPRLAGSNTGELFF. The CDR3 nucleotides are TGTGCCAGCAGTCCCCGACTAGCGGGTTCGAACACCGGGGAGCTGTTTTTT. The chain couples TRBV12-3 or TRBV12-4 to TRBJ2-2, with 10 bases fitting TRBD2. This CDR3 has 17 amino acids. V trimming: 5 bases; J trimming: 0 bases; junction bases outside the gene matches: 6.

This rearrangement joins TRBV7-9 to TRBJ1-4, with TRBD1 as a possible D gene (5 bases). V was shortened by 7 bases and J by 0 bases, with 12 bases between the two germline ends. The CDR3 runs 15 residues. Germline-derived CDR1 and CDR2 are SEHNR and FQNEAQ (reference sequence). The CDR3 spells CASTFETATNEKLFF. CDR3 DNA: TGTGCCAGCACCTTCGAGACAGCAACTAATGAAAAACTGTTTTTT.

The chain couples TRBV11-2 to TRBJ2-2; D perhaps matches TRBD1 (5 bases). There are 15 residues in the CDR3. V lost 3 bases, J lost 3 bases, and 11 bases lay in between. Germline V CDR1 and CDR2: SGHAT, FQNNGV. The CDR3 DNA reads TGTGCCAGCAGCTTCGCCCAGGGTCACACCGGGGAGCTGTTTTTT. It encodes CASSFAQGHTGELFF. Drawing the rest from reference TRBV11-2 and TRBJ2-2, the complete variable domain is EAGVAQSPRYKIIEKRQSVAFWCNPISGHATLYWYQQILGQGPKLLIQFQNNGVVDDSQLPKDRFSAERLKGVDSTLKIQPAKLEDSAVYLCASSFAQGHTGELFFGEGSRLTVL.

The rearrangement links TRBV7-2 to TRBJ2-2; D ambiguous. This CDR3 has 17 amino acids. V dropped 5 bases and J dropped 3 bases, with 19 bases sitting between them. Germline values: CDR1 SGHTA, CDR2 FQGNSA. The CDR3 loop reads CASSPPASALDTGELFF. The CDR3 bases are TGTGCCAGCAGCCCTCCCGCGTCGGCCTTAGACACCGGGGAGCTGTTTTTT. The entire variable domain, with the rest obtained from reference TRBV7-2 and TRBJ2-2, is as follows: GAGVSQSPSNKVTEKGKDVELRCDPISGHTALYWYRQSLGQGLEFLIYFQGNSAPDKSGLPSDRFSAERTGGSVSTLTIQRTQQEDSAVYLCASSPPASALDTGELFFGEGSRLTVL.

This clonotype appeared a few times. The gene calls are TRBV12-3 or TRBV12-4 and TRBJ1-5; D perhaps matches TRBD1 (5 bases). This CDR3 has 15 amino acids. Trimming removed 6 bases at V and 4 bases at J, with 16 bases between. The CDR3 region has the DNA TGTGCCAGCAGCCTTTACAGGTACTCTAATCAGCCCCAGCATTTT. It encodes CASSLYRYSNQPQHF.

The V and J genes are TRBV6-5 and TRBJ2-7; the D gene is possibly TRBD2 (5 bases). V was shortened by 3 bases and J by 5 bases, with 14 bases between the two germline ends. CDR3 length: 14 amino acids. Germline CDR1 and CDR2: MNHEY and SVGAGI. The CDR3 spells CASSYGLSGNEQYF. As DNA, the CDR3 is TGTGCCAGCAGTTATGGACTTTCCGGCAACGAGCAGTACTTC.

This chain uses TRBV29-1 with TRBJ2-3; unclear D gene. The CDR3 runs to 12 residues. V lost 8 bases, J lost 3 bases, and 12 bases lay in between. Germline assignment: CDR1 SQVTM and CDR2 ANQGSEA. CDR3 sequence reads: CSLRKLTDTQYF. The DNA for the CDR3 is TGCAGCCTTAGGAAGTTGACAGATACGCAGTATTTT.

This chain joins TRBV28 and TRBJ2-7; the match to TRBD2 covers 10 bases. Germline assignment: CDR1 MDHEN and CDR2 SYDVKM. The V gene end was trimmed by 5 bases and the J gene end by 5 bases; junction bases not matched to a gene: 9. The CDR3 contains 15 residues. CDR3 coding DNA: TGTGCCAGCAGTCGGGCTCATAGCGGGGGGAACGAGCAGTACTTC. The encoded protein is CASSRAHSGGNEQYF.

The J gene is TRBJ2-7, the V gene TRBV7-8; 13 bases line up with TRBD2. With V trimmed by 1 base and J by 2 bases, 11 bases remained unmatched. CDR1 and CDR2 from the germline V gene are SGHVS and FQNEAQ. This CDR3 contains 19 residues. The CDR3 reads CASSLGLAGGAWVPYEQYF. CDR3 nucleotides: TGTGCCAGCAGCTTAGGACTAGCGGGGGGCGCGTGGGTCCCCTACGAGCAGTACTTC.

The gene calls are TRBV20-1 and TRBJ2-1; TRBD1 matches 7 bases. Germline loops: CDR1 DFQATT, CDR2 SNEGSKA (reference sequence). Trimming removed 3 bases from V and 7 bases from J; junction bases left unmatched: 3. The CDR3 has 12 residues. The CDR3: CSARTGLNEQFF. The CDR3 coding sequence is TGCAGTGCTAGGACAGGGTTAAATGAGCAGTTCTTC.

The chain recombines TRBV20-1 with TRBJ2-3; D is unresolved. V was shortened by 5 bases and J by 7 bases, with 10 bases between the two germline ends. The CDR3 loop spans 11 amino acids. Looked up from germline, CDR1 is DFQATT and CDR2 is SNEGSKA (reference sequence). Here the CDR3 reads CSAPGRNTQYF. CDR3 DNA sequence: TGCAGTGCTCCTGGGCGTAATACGCAGTATTTT.

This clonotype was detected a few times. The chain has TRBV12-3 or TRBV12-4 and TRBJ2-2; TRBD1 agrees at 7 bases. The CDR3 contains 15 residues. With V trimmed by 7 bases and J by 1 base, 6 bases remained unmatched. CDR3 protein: CASTLGGKNTGELFF. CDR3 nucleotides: TGTGCCAGCACCTTAGGGGGCAAGAACACCGGGGAGCTGTTTTTT.

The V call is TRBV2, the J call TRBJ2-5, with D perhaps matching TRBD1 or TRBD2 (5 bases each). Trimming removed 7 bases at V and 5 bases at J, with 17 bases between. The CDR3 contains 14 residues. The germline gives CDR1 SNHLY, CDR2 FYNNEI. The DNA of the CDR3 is TGTGCCAGCATCGACGTCAGGGAGTTTGAGACCCAGTACTTC. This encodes CASIDVREFETQYF.

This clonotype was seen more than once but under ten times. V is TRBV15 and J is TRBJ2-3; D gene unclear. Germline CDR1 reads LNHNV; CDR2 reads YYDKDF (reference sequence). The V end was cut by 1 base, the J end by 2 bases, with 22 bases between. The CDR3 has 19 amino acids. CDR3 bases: TGTGCCACCAGCAGAGTATCTTTAGGCGGCAGTTTCTCCACAGATACGCAGTATTTT. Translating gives CATSRVSLGGSFSTDTQYF.

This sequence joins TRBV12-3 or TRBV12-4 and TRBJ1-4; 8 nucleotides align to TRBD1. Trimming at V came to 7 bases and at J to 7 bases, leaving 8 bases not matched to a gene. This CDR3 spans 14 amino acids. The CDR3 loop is CASTFRGLTEKLFF. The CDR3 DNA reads TGTGCCAGCACTTTCAGGGGGCTGACTGAAAAACTGTTTTTT.

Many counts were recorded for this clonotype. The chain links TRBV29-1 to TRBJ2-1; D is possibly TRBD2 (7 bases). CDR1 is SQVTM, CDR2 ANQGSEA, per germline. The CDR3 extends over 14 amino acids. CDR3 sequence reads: CSCYGGAFNNEQFF. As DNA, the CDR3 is TGCAGTTGCTATGGGGGGGCCTTCAACAATGAGCAGTTCTTC.